The 17 T cell receptor beta chains below all came from one sample that was sequenced in a study of blood T cell repertoires in COVID-19. The data were produced by immunoSEQ multiplex PCR, yet TCRdb's version contains in-frame clones alone and is incomplete. Of some 320,000 clones in the sample, 90% are singletons; the top ten hold 2% to 3%. The sequenced sample was PBMCs or T cells enriched from blood (not recorded which). These receptors came from a man aged 60 to 69 who had recovered from COVID-19.

The rearrangement joins TRBV29-1 to TRBJ2-3; perhaps TRBD1 as D (6 bases). The CDR3 length is 15 residues. The V gene lost 1 base and the J gene lost 2 bases, with 13 bases spanning the gap. Germline V gives CDR1 SQVTM, CDR2 ANQGSEA. CDR3 in amino acids: CSVEVGRGFTDTQYF. Here the CDR3 DNA reads TGCAGCGTTGAAGTTGGCAGGGGCTTCACAGATACGCAGTATTTT.

The chain carries TRBV27 and TRBJ1-4, with 8 bases aligning to TRBD1. The V gene's germline CDR1 is MNHEY and CDR2 SMNVEV (reference sequence). V shed 5 bases and J 8 bases; nucleotides not matched to a gene: 13. The CDR3 length is 16 residues. In DNA, the CDR3 is TGTGCCAGCAGTATGTTCAGGGGGCGGTTGGACGAAAAACTGTTTTTT. This encodes CASSMFRGRLDEKLFF.

Here the CDR3 DNA reads TGTGCCAGCAGCCAAGACCGGGACAGATTTAATGAAAAACTGTTTTTT. This codes for CASSQDRDRFNEKLFF. The rearrangement joins TRBV3-1 (or the pseudogene TRBV3-2) to TRBJ1-4; 7 bases line up with TRBD1. V dropped 0 bases and J dropped 4; count of bases not matched to a gene: 5. From germline, CDR1 is LGHDT and CDR2 YNNKEL (reference sequence). CDR3 length: 16 residues.

The chain uses TRBV7-9 and TRBJ1-4; D might be TRBD1 (6 bases). Trimming stripped 5 bases from V and 3 bases from J, with 13 bases between. This CDR3 is 15 amino acids long. CDR1 and CDR2 (germline): SEHNR, FQNEAQ (reference sequence). The CDR3 is CASSPTGSANEKLFF. In nucleotides, the CDR3 is TGTGCCAGCAGCCCAACAGGGTCGGCTAATGAAAAACTGTTTTTT.

The rearrangement links TRBV14 to TRBJ2-3, with 7 positions matching TRBD1. The V gene's germline CDR1 is SGHDN and CDR2 FVKESK. This CDR3 comprises 13 residues. The ends lost 3 bases at V and 8 bases at J; junction bases unmatched: 5. In DNA form, the CDR3 reads TGTGCCAGCAGCCACTTGGACAGGTCTACGCAGTATTTT. It yields the protein CASSHLDRSTQYF.

This chain connects TRBV19 to TRBJ1-5; 10 nucleotides line up with TRBD1. J gave up 11 bases and V 8 bases, and 9 bases lay outside the gene matches. This CDR3 is 13 amino acids long. Germline CDR1 is LNHDA and CDR2 is SQIVND (reference sequence). DNA of the CDR3: TGTGCCAGTTCTGGACAGGGGGTCGCGGCCCAGCATTTT. As protein: CASSGQGVAAQHF.

This chain links TRBV19 with TRBJ1-1; TRBD1 aligns across 8 bases. The CDR3 loop spans 14 amino acids. Germline V gene sequence: CDR1 LNHDA, CDR2 SQIVND (reference sequence). With V trimmed by 8 bases and J by 11 bases, 16 bases remained unmatched. CDR3 coding DNA: TGTGCCAGTTCTCAGGGGGCCGTACGACTGGAGGCTTTCTTT. Protein product: CASSQGAVRLEAFF.

The rearrangement joins TRBV19 to TRBJ2-5, with D maybe TRBD2 (6 bases). Germline assignment: CDR1 LNHDA and CDR2 SQIVND (reference sequence). The V and J ends lost 3 bases and 4 bases respectively, with 9 bases between them. CDR3 size: 13 residues. The CDR3 spells CASSISGGETQYF. The DNA of the CDR3 is TGTGCCAGTAGTATTTCCGGGGGAGAGACCCAGTACTTC. The full variable domain, its missing parts supplied by reference TRBV19 and TRBJ2-5, is DGGITQSPKYLFRKEGQNVTLSCEQNLNHDAMYWYRQDPGQGLRLIYYSQIVNDFQKGDIAEGYSVSREKKESFPLTVTSAQKNPTAFYLCASSISGGETQYFGPGTRLLVL.

The chain joins TRBV4-3 to TRBJ1-1, with D tentatively TRBD1 (6 bases). This CDR3 has 13 amino acids. The germline V gene has CDR1 LGHNA and CDR2 YSLEER. V was trimmed by 2 bases and J by 6 bases, leaving 10 bases between them. CDR3 DNA sequence: TGCGCCAGCAGCCAAAAACAGGGAGCTGAAGCTTTCTTT. Protein sequence: CASSQKQGAEAFF.

The rearrangement uses TRBV7-2 and TRBJ2-1; D may be TRBD2 (6 bases). The CDR3 sequence is 17 residues long. V dropped 1 base and J dropped 1 base, with 14 bases sitting between them. Germline assignment: CDR1 SGHTA and CDR2 FQGNSA. The CDR3 nucleotides read TGTGCCAGCAGCTTAGTTTCCTCCGGGGGATCCTACAATGAGCAGTTCTTC. This sequence encodes CASSLVSSGGSYNEQFF. The variable domain in full, completed from reference TRBV7-2 and TRBJ2-1, reads GAGVSQSPSNKVTEKGKDVELRCDPISGHTALYWYRQSLGQGLEFLIYFQGNSAPDKSGLPSDRFSAERTGGSVSTLTIQRTQQEDSAVYLCASSLVSSGGSYNEQFFGPGTRLTVL.

This sequence joins TRBV7-2 and TRBJ2-7; 9 bases are shared with TRBD2. J lost 1 base, V lost 1 base, and 11 bases had no gene match. The CDR3 length is 18 residues. Germline assignment: CDR1 SGHTA and CDR2 FQGNSA. The CDR3 here is CASSLGPLAGIISYEQYF. DNA for the CDR3: TGTGCCAGCAGCTTAGGACCCCTAGCGGGAATAATTTCCTACGAGCAGTACTTC.

The J gene is TRBJ1-4, the V gene TRBV19; 7 bases are shared with TRBD1. Germline values: CDR1 LNHDA, CDR2 SQIVND (reference sequence). CDR3 size: 14 residues. J lost 3 bases, V lost 3 bases, and 1 base had no gene match. The CDR3 sequence: CASSMGQPNEKLFF. The CDR3 DNA sequence: TGTGCCAGTAGTATGGGACAGCCTAATGAAAAACTGTTTTTT.

The rearrangement uses TRBV6-5 and TRBJ2-2; D gene ambiguous. The V end lost 7 bases, the J end lost 6 bases, and 18 bases lay between the germline ends. The CDR3 has 15 amino acids. Germline values: CDR1 MNHEY, CDR2 SVGAGI. CDR3 nucleotides: TGTGCCAGCACTAACGGTTACAGAATCCCCGGGGAGCTGTTTTTT. It is translated as CASTNGYRIPGELFF.

This clone was observed a single time. V gene TRBV6-5 combines with J gene TRBJ1-5; a weak D match, TRBD1 (6 bases). V lost 8 bases to trimming and J lost 0 bases, with 14 bases between them. Germline values: CDR1 MNHEY, CDR2 SVGAGI. The CDR3 contains 15 residues. CDR3 loop: CASGYAGDSNQPQHF. CDR3 DNA sequence: TGTGCCAGCGGCTACGCAGGGGATAGCAATCAGCCCCAGCATTTT.

This sequence joins TRBV24-1 and TRBJ1-1; tentatively, D is TRBD1 (5 bases). Germline V gene data show CDR1 as KGHDR and CDR2 as SFDVKD. This CDR3 comprises 11 residues. With 4 bases removed from V and 8 bases from J, the gap between germline ends came to 7 bases. The CDR3 sequence is CATSESGEAFF. Written as DNA, the CDR3 is TGTGCCACCAGTGAGTCAGGGGAAGCTTTCTTT.

The rearrangement links TRBV30 to TRBJ1-5, with 12 bases aligning to TRBD1. Germline CDR1 is GTSNPN and CDR2 is SVGIG (reference sequence). The CDR3 is 18 residues long. V gave up 3 bases and J gave up 2 bases; unmatched junction bases: 11. The CDR3 DNA is TGTGCCTGGAGCCCCGGGACAGGGGGCTGGATGGGCAATCAGCCCCAGCATTTT. It yields the protein CAWSPGTGGWMGNQPQHF. Full variable domain (outside the CDR3, taken from reference TRBV30 and TRBJ1-5): SQTIHQWPATLVQPVGSPLSLECTVEGTSNPNLYWYRQAAGRGLQLLFYSVGIGQISSEVPQNLSASRPQDRQFILSSKKLLLSDSGFYLCAWSPGTGGWMGNQPQHFGDGTRLSIL.

V and J are TRBV14 and TRBJ2-7; 7 bases map to TRBD1. The germline gives CDR1 SGHDN, CDR2 FVKESK. This CDR3 spans 14 amino acids. V gave up 5 bases and J gave up 0 bases; unmatched junction bases: 4. The DNA of the CDR3 is TGTGCCAGCAGCTTCCGGACAGGCTCCTACGAGCAGTACTTC. Amino acids: CASSFRTGSYEQYF.